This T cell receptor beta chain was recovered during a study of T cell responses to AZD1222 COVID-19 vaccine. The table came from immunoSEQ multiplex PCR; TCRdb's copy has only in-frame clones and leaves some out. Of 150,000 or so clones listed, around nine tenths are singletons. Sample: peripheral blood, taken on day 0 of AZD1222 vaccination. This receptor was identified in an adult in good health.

In nucleotides, the CDR3 is TGTGCCAGCAGCGACGGCTTGCTCGAGCAGTACTTC. Translated, it gives CASSDGLLEQYF. V gene TRBV9 combines with J gene TRBJ2-7; D not resolved. This CDR3 is built from 12 residues. V dropped 3 bases and J dropped 6 bases, with 10 bases sitting between them. Germline lookup yields CDR1 SGDLS and CDR2 YYNGEE.